The entry below describes one T cell receptor beta chain. These data belong to a study of cytomegalovirus exposure and HLA in healthy donors. PCR used 60 Vbeta primers and 13 Jbeta primers. Produced via immunoSEQ multiplex PCR; TCRdb's table is partial and in-frame only. The sample yields roughly 200,000 clones, around four fifths seen once. V was trimmed by 3 bases and J by 6 bases, leaving 6 bases between them. In germline, CDR1 is SGHAT, CDR2 FQNNGV. CDR3 length: 12 residues. This clonotype was obtained from a man in his fifties in good health and CMV-seronegative. This chain links TRBV11-2 with TRBJ1-3; D call uncertain. Sequencing was carried out using PBMCs. The CDR3 DNA reads TGTGCCAGCAGCTTCACAGCAAACACCATATATTTT. Residues: CASSFTANTIYF.